This is a list of T cell receptor beta chains from one sample in a study of T cells in Graves' hyperthyroidism and ophthalmopathy. In TCRdb, the multiplex PCR reads were re-called with MiXCR into one record per CDR3 protein. The sample lists 600,000 to 700,000 distinct CDR3 sequences; roughly 14% were seen once. The sequenced sample was blood. These receptors were taken from a woman aged 40 to 49 with Graves' ophthalmopathy. Both conserved end residues are part of each CDR3. A D gene is named only where the DNA matches it firmly. Only part of the rows carry a size: once, few, many, or a class if the clone is expanded.

TGTGCCAGCAGTTACCCCTATCGGACAGAGAACACCGGGGAGCTGTTTTTT	CASSYPYRTENTGELFF	TRBV6-2/TRBV6-3	many	.	TRBJ2-2
TGTGGCAGCAGTTATTCCCTTGGAGCACCGGTGGGCGAGCAGTACTTC	CGSSYSLGAPVGEQYF	TRBV12-3/TRBV12-4	few	.	TRBJ2-7
TGTGCCAGCAGCCCAATAGTCGGCGGGGAGCTGTTTTTT	CASSPIVGGELFF	TRBV14	many	.	TRBJ2-2
TGTGCCAGCAGCAAGCGGGGGGGGACTAGCGGGTACGAGCAGTACTTC	CASSKRGGTSGYEQYF	TRBV12-3/TRBV12-4	many	TRBD2	TRBJ2-7
TGCAGCGTCCCCCGGGACAGGGCGGGGGAGCAGTACTTC	CSVPRDRAGEQYF	TRBV29-1	many	TRBD1	TRBJ2-7
TGTGCCAGCTCCTTAGGGTTTCGGGAGCAGTACTTC	CASSLGFREQYF	TRBV7-8	many	.	TRBJ2-7
TGTGCCAGCAGAGCTAGCGCTGAAGAGACCCAGTACTTC	CASRASAEETQYF	TRBV6-2/TRBV6-3	many	.	TRBJ2-5
TGCGCCAGCAACGAAGGTAGCTCTGGAAACACCATATATTTT	CASNEGSSGNTIYF	TRBV5-1	few	.	TRBJ1-3
TGCAGCGTTCCGTCGGGAACCGGCTCCTACGAGCAGTACTTC	CSVPSGTGSYEQYF	TRBV29-1	many	.	TRBJ2-7
TGCGCCACCTCACAGGGCACCACCGGGGAGCTGTTTTTT	CATSQGTTGELFF	TRBV5-1	.	.	TRBJ2-2
TGTGCCAGCAGCTCTCGGGACACCCTAAAAACAGCTTTCTTT	CASSSRDTLKTAFF	TRBV7-2	.	.	TRBJ1-1
TGCGCCAGCAGCGCTGGGGACAGGAACACTGAAGCTTTCTTT	CASSAGDRNTEAFF	TRBV5-1	many	TRBD1	TRBJ1-1
TGTGCCAGTAGTATCCGAAGTTCCTATTCCTACGAGCAGTACTTC	CASSIRSSYSYEQYF	TRBV19	.	.	TRBJ2-7
TGTGCCAGCAGTCCCGCCGGAACGAGCTCTGGAAACACCATATATTTT	CASSPAGTSSGNTIYF	TRBV6-1	many	.	TRBJ1-3
TGTGCCAGCAGCCTCGCGGGTAGCGGGTATTACGAGCAGTACTTC	CASSLAGSGYYEQYF	TRBV12-3/TRBV12-4	many	TRBD2	TRBJ2-7
TGTGCCAGCAGACAGACAGGAAGCTCCTACGAGCAGTACTTC	CASRQTGSSYEQYF	TRBV6-1	many	.	TRBJ2-7
TGTGCCAGCGGTGTACAGCCGAACACTGAAGCTTTCTTT	CASGVQPNTEAFF	TRBV7-2	many	.	TRBJ1-1
TGTGCCTGGAGTGCTTACTACGAGCAGTACTTC	CAWSAYYEQYF	TRBV30	many	.	TRBJ2-7
TGTGCCAGCAGTGAACGAAGGGGCTACACCTTC	CASSERRGYTF	TRBV2	many	.	TRBJ1-2
TGCAGTGCTAGAGATATACAAGGGATTGGCTACACCTTC	CSARDIQGIGYTF	TRBV20-1	.	.	TRBJ1-2
TGTGCCAGCAGTTTGACAGAGAAATACGAGCAGTACTTC	CASSLTEKYEQYF	TRBV28	many	.	TRBJ2-7
TGCAGCGTTGGTGAACCGGGATTCCCCTACGAGCAGTACTTC	CSVGEPGFPYEQYF	TRBV29-1	many	.	TRBJ2-7
TGTGCCAGCAGCTTAATGCAGGGGAAGGAGACCCAGTACTTC	CASSLMQGKETQYF	TRBV7-2	few	.	TRBJ2-5
TGTGCCAGTAGGAGCTCACACGCAGCAGAGACCCAGTGCTTC	CASRSSHAAETQCF	TRBV19	many	.	TRBJ2-5